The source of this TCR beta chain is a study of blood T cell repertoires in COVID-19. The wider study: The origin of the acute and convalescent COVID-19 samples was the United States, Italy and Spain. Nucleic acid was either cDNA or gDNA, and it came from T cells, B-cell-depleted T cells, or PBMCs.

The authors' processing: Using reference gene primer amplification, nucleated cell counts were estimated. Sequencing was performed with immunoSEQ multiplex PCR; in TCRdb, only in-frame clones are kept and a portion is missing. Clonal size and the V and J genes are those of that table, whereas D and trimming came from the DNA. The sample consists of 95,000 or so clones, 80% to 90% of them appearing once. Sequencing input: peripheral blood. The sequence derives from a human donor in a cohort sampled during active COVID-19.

The CDR3 sequence is CASSKTQVGDGYTF. The CDR3 DNA reads TGTGCCAGCAGCAAAACTCAGGTGGGAGATGGCTACACCTTC. The chain is built from TRBV5-4 and TRBJ1-2, with unresolved D. The CDR3 totals 14 residues. Germline V CDR1 and CDR2: SGHNT, YYREEE (reference sequence). V was trimmed by 4 bases and J by 6 bases, leaving 16 bases between them.